This TCR beta chain is from a study of breast tumors, draining lymph nodes, adjacent tissues. Study-wide results and limits: Data fit most tumor T cells coming from lymph node, expanding in tumor. Data only fit, rather than demonstrated, lymph node origin of most tumor T cells. Tumor TCR diversity was below lymph nodes but above nontumor tissue. Luminal-like breast cancer showed significantly higher tumor–nontumor repertoire similarity than basal-like.

Ten or more counts support this clonotype. Antigen specificity is unknown. CDR3 length equals 14 residues. Germline CDR1 reads MNHNS; CDR2 reads SASEGT. V gave up 4 bases and J gave up 0 bases, with 8 bases separating them. From the multiplex PCR reads, TCRdb called clonotypes with MiXCR, one entry per CDR3 protein. The sample records 50,000 to 65,000 distinct CDR3 sequences, roughly 39% being singletons. The origin of this receptor is a female donor with breast cancer. Some clones in this sample may be carry-over from other donors' samples. The chain joins TRBV6-1 to TRBJ2-3; no firm D call. The sequenced sample was breast tumor tissue. For the CDR3, the DNA is TGTGCCAGCAGTGTATCCCCTAGCACAGATACGCAGTATTTT. Its protein product is CASSVSPSTDTQYF.